Listed below are T cell receptor beta chains from one sample, sequenced in a study of T cell clonotyping in hematopoietic cell transplantation. Using immunoSEQ multiplex PCR, the repertoire was profiled, and TCRdb retains in-frame clones only, with some absent. Of fewer than 70,000 clones listed, around 94% are singletons. Sequencing used peripheral blood mononuclear cells. The receptors originated from a man aged 50-59 years in good health. Some clones in this sample may be carry-over from other donors' samples. The CDR3 runs from the conserved cysteine through the conserved F or W. A D gene is named only where the DNA matches it firmly. Not every row has a clone size; where given, it reads once, few, many or a size class.

>.|TRBV19|TRBJ1-1|TRBD1
TGTGCCAGTAGTACCCGGACAGGGGCGGACACTGAAGCTTTCTTT
CASSTRTGADTEAFF
>.|TRBV28|TRBJ2-7|.
TGTGCCAGCAGTTATTACAGTGATCCCTACGAGCAGTACTTC
CASSYYSDPYEQYF
>.|TRBV6-5|TRBJ2-5|TRBD2
TGTGCCAGCAGCCGGACTAGCGGGGTGGAGACCCAGTACTTC
CASSRTSGVETQYF
>.|TRBV7-3|TRBJ1-6|TRBD1
TGTGCCAGCAGCGCAGGGGGGCGGAATTCACCCCTCCACTTT
CASSAGGRNSPLHF
>.|TRBV2|TRBJ2-3|TRBD2
TGTGCCAGCAGTGTTAGGACTAGCCCAGATACGCAGTATTTT
CASSVRTSPDTQYF
>few|TRBV7-2|TRBJ1-2|.
TGTGCCAGCAGCCTGCTTTGGGGTGGCTATGGCTACACCTTC
CASSLLWGGYGYTF
>.|TRBV5-4|TRBJ2-3|.
TGTGCCAGCAGCTTCCTCGGTTCAGATACGCAGTATTTT
CASSFLGSDTQYF
>.|TRBV25-1|TRBJ1-5|.
TGTGCCAGCAGCCCGACAGGCTCGAATCAGCCCCAGCATTTT
CASSPTGSNQPQHF
>.|TRBV4-3|TRBJ2-1|TRBD2
TGCGCCAGCAGCCCATTAGCGGGAGGGCACAATGAGCAGTTCTTC
CASSPLAGGHNEQFF
>.|TRBV27|TRBJ2-5|.
TGTGCCAGCAGTTCGACTCGGGAGACCCAGTACTTC
CASSSTRETQYF
>once|TRBV6-1|TRBJ1-1|.
TGTGCCAGCAGCCAAGACGGCCGTGAAGCTTTCTTT
CASSQDGREAFF
>.|TRBV10-3|TRBJ2-3|.
TGTGCCATCAGTTCCGGAGGCACAGATACGCAGTATTTT
CAISSGGTDTQYF
>.|TRBV11-2|TRBJ2-3|.
TGTGCCAGCAGCTTAGGTCTTTTATCGGATACGCAGTATTTT
CASSLGLLSDTQYF
>.|TRBV9|TRBJ2-2|.
TGTGCCAGCAGCCCTAGGGGGGATTCGAACACCGGGGAGCTGTTTTTT
CASSPRGDSNTGELFF
>.|TRBV28|TRBJ1-2|.
TGTGCCAGCTTCTCCGAGGTGGAAGGAGTCACCTTC
CASFSEVEGVTF
>.|TRBV28|TRBJ1-4|.
TGTGCCAGCAGCTACAGGGCATCGACTAATGAAAAACTGTTTTTT
CASSYRASTNEKLFF
>.|TRBV29-1|TRBJ1-1|TRBD1
TGCAGCGCAGACAGGGGATTGAACACTGAAGCTTTCTTT
CSADRGLNTEAFF
>.|TRBV19|TRBJ1-5|.
TGTGCCAGTAGTATTTTACCGATTAATCAGCCCCAGCATTTT
CASSILPINQPQHF
>.|TRBV4-1|TRBJ2-7|.
TGCGCCAGCAGCCCGACAAGCCCCTCCTACGAGCAGTACTTC
CASSPTSPSYEQYF
>once|TRBV28|TRBJ1-2|.
TGTGCCAGCAGCCCCCGGAACTATGGCTACACCTTC
CASSPRNYGYTF
>.|TRBV25-1|TRBJ2-3|.
TGTGCCAGCAGTGAGCAGGGAGCGCGGGTGCAGTATTTT
CASSEQGARVQYF
>.|TRBV19|TRBJ1-1|TRBD1
TGTGCCATCGGGACAGGGGGTACTGAAGCTTTCTTT
CAIGTGGTEAFF
>.|TRBV5-1|TRBJ1-1|.
TGCGCCAGCAATAGCAGGGATGACACTGAAGCTTTCTTT
CASNSRDDTEAFF
>.|TRBV28|TRBJ1-5|TRBD1
TGTGCCAGCAGTTTATTCAAAACAGGGGTGGCCAATCAGCCCCAGCATTTT
CASSLFKTGVANQPQHF
>.|TRBV5-6|TRBJ2-2|TRBD1
TGTGCCAGCAGCCTCGCGGAAGGGGGCCCGAACACCGGGGAGCTGTTTTTT
CASSLAEGGPNTGELFF
>.|TRBV5-1|TRBJ2-3|.
TGCGCCAGCAGCTTCTGGGGGTCTAGCACAGATACGCAGTATTTT
CASSFWGSSTDTQYF